This T cell receptor beta chain was sequenced during a study of CD8+ T cells in alopecia areata. cDNA prepared by RNA extraction and subsequent reverse transcription served as the template for sequencing. The method was immunoSEQ multiplex PCR; TCRdb's version includes in-frame clones alone and lacks a portion of them. This sample has roughly 250,000 clones; 67% occur once, and the top ten carry 1% to 1.5%. Germline CDR1 SQVTM, CDR2 ANQGSEA. The CDR3 has 12 amino acids. Trimming stripped 6 bases from V and 10 bases from J, with 15 bases between. The rearrangement links TRBV29-1 to TRBJ1-4; D is uncertain. This TCR was recovered from a human donor with alopecia areata. The source was CD4+ T cells sorted from blood, collected at week 0. CDR3 sequence: CSVAPGVGKLFF. The DNA of the CDR3 is TGCAGCGTCGCTCCGGGAGTTGGAAAACTGTTTTTT.